This T cell receptor (beta chain) comes out of a study of blood T cell repertoires in COVID-19. Study-wide background: Sample material is recorded as cDNA or gDNA derived from T cells, B-cell-depleted T cells, or PBMCs.

Per the original data handling: The authors estimated nucleated cell counts from reference gene primer amplification. Assay used: immunoSEQ multiplex PCR; TCRdb lists only in-frame clones, some missing. V and J calls and clone size come straight from that table; D and trimming were deduced from the DNA. This table has 250,000 to 300,000 clones, almost 85% appearing once. CDR1 and CDR2 from the germline V gene are SQVTM and ANQGSEA. V was cut by 5 bases and J by 9 bases, with 17 bases left in between. The CDR3 runs 12 residues. This TCR derives from a man between 50 and 59 years old with active or convalescent COVID-19. What was sequenced was peripheral blood. The chain joins TRBV29-1 to TRBJ2-7; no definite D call. In DNA form, the CDR3 reads TGCAGCGTTTTGGGCACGGTGGATCGGCAGTACTTC. Amino acids: CSVLGTVDRQYF.